Listed below are T cell receptor beta chains from one sample, sequenced in a study of blood T cell repertoires in COVID-19. Sequencing used immunoSEQ multiplex PCR; TCRdb keeps in-frame clones, though not all of them. Of 200,000 to 250,000 clones in the sample, about 80% are singletons; the top ten hold 8.9%. Material: peripheral blood. These receptors originate from a man at least 80 years old with acute or convalescent COVID-19. CDR3s leave out the opening cysteine and the closing phenylalanine or tryptophan. Fields, in order: J gene, V gene, CDR3 protein.

J: TRBJ2-1
V: TRBV5-1
CDR3: ASKRTSGGFYNEQF

J: TRBJ2-7
V: TRBV18
CDR3: ASSPGASGRPPYEQY

J: TRBJ1-6
V: TRBV21-1
CDR3: ASRCPWDTGNGSPLH

J: TRBJ2-7
V: TRBV24-1
CDR3: ATAGVGTASYEQY

J: TRBJ2-7
V: TRBV6-5
CDR3: ASHRDTISYEQY

J: TRBJ2-6
V: TRBV5-4
CDR3: ASSLAHTGANVLT

J: TRBJ1-2
V: TRBV27
CDR3: ASRSTGSNYGYT

J: TRBJ1-5
V: TRBV7-2
CDR3: ASSYRGTGDQPQH

J: TRBJ1-2
V: TRBV19
CDR3: ASRSGDSGYT

J: TRBJ1-5
V: TRBV12-2
CDR3: ASRPHCGERGNQPQH

J: TRBJ2-7
V: TRBV9
CDR3: ASSTRDWSYEQY

J: TRBJ2-7
V: TRBV12-1
CDR3: ASSSRCEEQY

J: TRBJ2-1
V: TRBV7-8
CDR3: ASSLARRAGGDNEQF

J: TRBJ1-3
V: TRBV3-1/TRBV3-2
CDR3: ASSQAGNTIY

J: TRBJ1-3
V: TRBV2
CDR3: ASRGLPTGNTIY

J: TRBJ2-7
V: TRBV6-5
CDR3: ASSTPGQYEQY

J: TRBJ2-1
V: TRBV19
CDR3: ASSIAFPGLASGEQF

J: TRBJ1-4
V: TRBV29-1
CDR3: SVNQASNEKLF

J: TRBJ2-7
V: TRBV6-5
CDR3: ASSYVSSGEQY

J: TRBJ1-4
V: TRBV6-5
CDR3: ASSYRRVKREKLF

J: TRBJ1-4
V: TRBV25-1
CDR3: ASSEVRGRREKLF

J: TRBJ1-3
V: TRBV5-1
CDR3: ASSSQGAGMDSGNTIY

J: TRBJ1-5
V: TRBV23-1
CDR3: ASRKQVYSNQPQH

J: TRBJ2-3
V: TRBV5-1
CDR3: ASSLAGVPATTDTQY

J: TRBJ1-4
V: TRBV27
CDR3: ASSKNRERGEKLF

J: TRBJ2-1
V: TRBV30
CDR3: AWSKAGRTEQF

J: TRBJ2-1
V: TRBV5-1
CDR3: ASSLGGVPYLYNEQF

J: TRBJ1-1
V: TRBV6-2/TRBV6-3
CDR3: ASSSMTGLIEAF

J: TRBJ1-1
V: TRBV7-9
CDR3: ASSLGGQGPTEAF

J: TRBJ2-5
V: TRBV11-2
CDR3: ASSPLAETQY

J: TRBJ2-7
V: TRBV6-8
CDR3: ASSYSISGSSEDYEQY

J: TRBJ2-2
V: TRBV29-1
CDR3: SVVAGTHTGELF

J: TRBJ1-3
V: TRBV19
CDR3: ASSIGGRSYSGNTIY

J: TRBJ2-1
V: TRBV4-2
CDR3: ASSHGPGLRSSYNEQF

J: TRBJ2-7
V: TRBV28
CDR3: ASSRVGLYEQY

J: TRBJ1-2
V: TRBV5-6
CDR3: ASSSGTYGYT

J: TRBJ1-4
V: TRBV5-1
CDR3: ASSLEQGGKLF

J: TRBJ1-4
V: TRBV24-1
CDR3: ATSVAGTGGEKLF

J: TRBJ1-2
V: TRBV5-1
CDR3: ASSLDPDYGYT

J: TRBJ1-6
V: TRBV3-1/TRBV3-2
CDR3: ASSPMTGGESPLH

J: TRBJ1-3
V: TRBV6-5
CDR3: ASRKDTLSGNTIY

J: TRBJ1-2
V: TRBV5-1
CDR3: ASSLVGTGGESNYGYT

J: TRBJ2-7
V: TRBV5-1
CDR3: ASSPVPDTYEQY

J: TRBJ2-1
V: TRBV2
CDR3: ASSEASGSAKQF

J: TRBJ2-2
V: TRBV11-1
CDR3: ASSRQRGGNTGELF

J: TRBJ1-2
V: TRBV5-1
CDR3: ASSFDRGPNYGYT

J: TRBJ2-3
V: TRBV6-5
CDR3: ASSRNRDTQY

J: TRBJ1-2
V: TRBV2
CDR3: ASSTTGNYGYT

J: TRBJ2-7
V: TRBV30
CDR3: AWSLGLASYEQY

J: TRBJ1-5
V: TRBV6-5
CDR3: ASSPSVRVGQPQH

J: TRBJ2-7
V: TRBV27
CDR3: ASSLLGTGKGSSYEQY

J: TRBJ1-1
V: TRBV19
CDR3: ASNQGANTEAF

J: TRBJ1-1
V: TRBV30
CDR3: AWGSWLGTEAF

J: TRBJ1-5
V: TRBV6-1
CDR3: ASSEHQGNSNQPQH

J: TRBJ2-7
V: TRBV6-5
CDR3: ASSAGRGTTYEQY

J: TRBJ2-1
V: TRBV28
CDR3: ASSSSRGATYNEQF

J: TRBJ2-2
V: TRBV6-1
CDR3: ASSEKGQGRTGELF

J: TRBJ2-1
V: TRBV5-1
CDR3: ASRDPRGGGSYNEQF